This T cell receptor beta chain was observed in a study of T cells expressing NK-cell markers. About the study: Sorted CD3+CD56-NKG2C+, CD3+CD56+NKG2C+ and CD3+CD56+NKG2C- T cells supplied the TCR beta repertoires. Seven of the eight sequenced donors were classified as HCMV-seropositive, and one was classified as seronegative.

Whole-study findings and limits: Dominant NKG2C+ clonotypes accounted for roughly 1.0-7.0% of CD8+ T cells in more than 5 donors. Whether expanded NKG2C+ T cell clones were HCMV-specific remained unclear.

Reanalyzing the 5' RACE reads, TCRdb keeps one entry per CDR3 protein, without DNA. Recorded for this sample: around 550,000 distinct CDR3 sequences. CDR3 length: 15 residues. CDR1 is SGHVS, CDR2 FQNEAQ, per germline. Concerning this clonotype: Antigen unknown.

The sequenced sample consisted of blood T cells: a sorted CD56 or NKG2C T cell subset, CD4+ or CD8+ T cells, or bulk PBMC T cells (not recorded which). The receptor's source is a man aged 18 to 35 in good health. This chain connects TRBV7-8 to TRBJ2-3; TCRdb calls TRBD1, which cannot be checked without DNA. This CDR3 is CASSPDRVGTDTQYF.